This paragraph reports one TCR beta chain. The data were taken from a study of blood T cell repertoires in COVID-19. Data came from immunoSEQ multiplex PCR; TCRdb stores just in-frame clones and leaves some out. The table has roughly 260,000 clones, roughly 89% seen once. The sequenced material came from PBMCs or T cells enriched from blood (not recorded which). The sequence was obtained from a woman aged 25 to 39 with acute COVID-19.

CDR3 protein: CASSYSINRVSSPLHF. The CDR3 DNA is TGTGCCAGCAGTTACTCGATCAACAGGGTCAGCTCACCCCTCCACTTT. This chain links TRBV6-5 with TRBJ1-6, with D maybe TRBD1 (6 bases). The CDR3 contains 16 residues. Germline assignment: CDR1 MNHEY and CDR2 SVGAGI. Trimming shortened V by 0 bases and J by 10 bases, and 16 bases separated the two germline ends.